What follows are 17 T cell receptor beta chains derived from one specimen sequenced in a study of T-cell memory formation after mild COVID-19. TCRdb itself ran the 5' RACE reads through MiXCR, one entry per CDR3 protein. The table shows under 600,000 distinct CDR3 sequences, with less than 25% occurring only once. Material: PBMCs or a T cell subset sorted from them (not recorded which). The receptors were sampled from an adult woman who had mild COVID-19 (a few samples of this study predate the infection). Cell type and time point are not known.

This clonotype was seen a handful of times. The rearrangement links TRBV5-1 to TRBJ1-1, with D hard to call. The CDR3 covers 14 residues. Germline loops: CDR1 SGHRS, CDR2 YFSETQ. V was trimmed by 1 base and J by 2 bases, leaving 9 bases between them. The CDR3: CASSLIPANTEAFF. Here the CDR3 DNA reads TGCGCCAGCAGCTTGATTCCGGCTAACACTGAAGCTTTCTTT.

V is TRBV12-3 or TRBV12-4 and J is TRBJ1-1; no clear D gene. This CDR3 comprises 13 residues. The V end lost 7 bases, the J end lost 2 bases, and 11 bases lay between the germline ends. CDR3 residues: CASTLLQNTEAFF. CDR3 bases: TGTGCCAGCACCTTGCTCCAAAACACTGAAGCTTTCTTT.

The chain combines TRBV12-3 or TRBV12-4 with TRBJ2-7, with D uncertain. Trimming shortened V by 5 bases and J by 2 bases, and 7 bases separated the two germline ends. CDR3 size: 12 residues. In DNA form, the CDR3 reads TGTGCCAGCAGTACCAACCCCTACGAGCAGTACTTC. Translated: CASSTNPYEQYF.

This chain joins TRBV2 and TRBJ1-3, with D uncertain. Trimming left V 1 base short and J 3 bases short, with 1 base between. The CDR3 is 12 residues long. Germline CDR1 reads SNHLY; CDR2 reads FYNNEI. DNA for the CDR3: TGTGCCAGCAGTGAAGATGGAAACACCATATATTTT. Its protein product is CASSEDGNTIYF.

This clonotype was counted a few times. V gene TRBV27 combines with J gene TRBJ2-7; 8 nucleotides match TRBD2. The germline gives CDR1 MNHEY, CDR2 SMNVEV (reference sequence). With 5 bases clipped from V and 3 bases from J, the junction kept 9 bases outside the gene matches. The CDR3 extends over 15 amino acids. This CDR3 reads CASSQRLAISYEQYF. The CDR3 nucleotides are TGTGCCAGCAGTCAAAGACTAGCGATTAGCTACGAGCAGTACTTC.

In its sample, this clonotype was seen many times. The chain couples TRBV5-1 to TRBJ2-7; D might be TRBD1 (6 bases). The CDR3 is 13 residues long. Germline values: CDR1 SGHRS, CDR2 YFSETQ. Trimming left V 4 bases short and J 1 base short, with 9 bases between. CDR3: CASSSGQSYEQYF. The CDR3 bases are TGCGCCAGCAGCAGCGGACAGTCCTACGAGCAGTACTTC.

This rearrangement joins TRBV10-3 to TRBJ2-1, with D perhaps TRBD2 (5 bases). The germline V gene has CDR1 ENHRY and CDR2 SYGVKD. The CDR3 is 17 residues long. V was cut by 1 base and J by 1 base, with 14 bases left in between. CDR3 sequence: CAISELGGGSSYNEQFF. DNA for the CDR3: TGTGCCATCAGTGAGTTAGGAGGTGGGAGTTCCTACAATGAGCAGTTCTTC.

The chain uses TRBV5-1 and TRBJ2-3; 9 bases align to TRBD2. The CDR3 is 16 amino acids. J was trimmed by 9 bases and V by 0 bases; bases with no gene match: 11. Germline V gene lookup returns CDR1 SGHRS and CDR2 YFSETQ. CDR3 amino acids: CASSLGLAVPPGTQYF. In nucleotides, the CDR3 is TGCGCCAGCAGCTTGGGACTAGCGGTCCCACCGGGGACGCAGTATTTT.

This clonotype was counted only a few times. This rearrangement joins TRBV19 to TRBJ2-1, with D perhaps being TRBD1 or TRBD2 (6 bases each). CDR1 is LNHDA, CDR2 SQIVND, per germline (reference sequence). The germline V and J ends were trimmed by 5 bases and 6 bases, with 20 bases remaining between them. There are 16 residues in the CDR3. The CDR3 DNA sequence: TGTGCCAGTAGTGGGGGTCAGGGGCCGGGAGTCAATGAGCAGTTCTTC. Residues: CASSGGQGPGVNEQFF.

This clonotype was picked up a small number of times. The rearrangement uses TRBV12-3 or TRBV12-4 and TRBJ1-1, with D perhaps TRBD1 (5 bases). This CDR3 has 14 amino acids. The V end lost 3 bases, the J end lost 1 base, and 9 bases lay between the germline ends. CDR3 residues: CASSFAGTNTEAFF. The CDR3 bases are TGTGCCAGCAGTTTCGCAGGGACGAACACTGAAGCTTTCTTT.

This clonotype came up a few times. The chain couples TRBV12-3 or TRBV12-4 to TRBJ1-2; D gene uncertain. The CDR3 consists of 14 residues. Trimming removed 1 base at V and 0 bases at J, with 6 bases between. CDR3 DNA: TGTGCCAGCAGTTTAGGGGAGCCTAACTATGGCTACACCTTC. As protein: CASSLGEPNYGYTF.

The CDR3 reads CASSQVGTNSERTDTQYF. The CDR3 region has the DNA TGTGCCAGCAGCCAAGTGGGGACAAACTCCGAGCGCACAGATACGCAGTATTTT. V and J are TRBV4-2 and TRBJ2-3; perhaps TRBD1 as D (6 bases). The CDR3 is 18 amino acids. The germline CDR1 and CDR2 sequences are LGHNA and YNFKEQ. V lost 1 base, J lost 1 base, and 18 bases lay in between.

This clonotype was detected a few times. CDR3 sequence (DNA): TGCGCCAGCAGCCAAGATCGAGAGGGAAATTCACCCCTCCACTTT. This gives the protein CASSQDREGNSPLHF. The chain recombines TRBV4-1 with TRBJ1-6; D gene ambiguous. The germline V and J ends were trimmed by 0 bases and 7 bases, with 10 bases remaining between them. The CDR3 is 15 amino acids. Germline V gene lookup returns CDR1 MGHRA and CDR2 YSYEKL.

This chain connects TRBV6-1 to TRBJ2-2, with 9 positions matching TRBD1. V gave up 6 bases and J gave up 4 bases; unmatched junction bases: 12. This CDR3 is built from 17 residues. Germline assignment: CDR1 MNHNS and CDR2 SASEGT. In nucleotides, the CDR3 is TGTGCCAGCAGGGAAAGACAGGGGGGGATAGGCACCGGGGAGCTGTTTTTT. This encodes CASRERQGGIGTGELFF.

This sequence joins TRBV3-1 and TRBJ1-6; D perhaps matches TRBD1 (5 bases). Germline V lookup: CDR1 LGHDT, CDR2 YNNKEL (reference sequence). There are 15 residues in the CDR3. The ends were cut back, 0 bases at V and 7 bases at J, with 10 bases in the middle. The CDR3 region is CASSQEVGGNSPLHF. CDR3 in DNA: TGTGCCAGCAGCCAAGAGGTGGGGGGGAATTCACCCCTCCACTTT.

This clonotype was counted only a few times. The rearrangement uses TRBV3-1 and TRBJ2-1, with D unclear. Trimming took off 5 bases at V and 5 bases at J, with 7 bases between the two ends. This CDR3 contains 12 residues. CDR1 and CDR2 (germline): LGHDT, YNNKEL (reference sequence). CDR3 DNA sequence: TGTGCCAGCAGCAGCTACCACAATGAGCAGTTCTTC. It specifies CASSSYHNEQFF.

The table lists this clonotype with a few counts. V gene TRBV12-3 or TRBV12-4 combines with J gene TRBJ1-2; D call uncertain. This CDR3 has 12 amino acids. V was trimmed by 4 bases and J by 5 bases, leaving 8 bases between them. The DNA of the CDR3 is TGTGCCAGCAGTTCAACAGAATATGGCTACACCTTC. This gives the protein CASSSTEYGYTF.